These 13 T cell receptor beta chains share one sample of origin, sequenced in a study of cytomegalovirus exposure and HLA in healthy donors. Sequencing used immunoSEQ multiplex PCR; TCRdb keeps in-frame clones, though not all of them. This sample has around 300,000 clones; 80% to 90% occur once, and the top ten carry roughly 0.99%. The sample comprised PBMCs. All receptors derive from a young woman in good health and CMV-seronegative.

This clone was seen a single time. This CDR3 is CASSVAGNEQYF. As DNA, the CDR3 is TGTGCCAGCAGCGTAGCAGGTAACGAGCAGTACTTC. The V call is TRBV9, the J call TRBJ2-7, with D uncertain. This CDR3 contains 12 residues. Per germline, CDR1 SGDLS and CDR2 YYNGEE. Trimming stripped 0 bases from V and 5 bases from J, with 6 bases between.

This sequence joins TRBV13 and TRBJ2-2; 7 nucleotides agree with TRBD1. The CDR3 covers 16 residues. Germline V gene sequence: CDR1 PRHDT, CDR2 FYEKMQ (reference sequence). With V trimmed by 6 bases and J by 5 bases, 12 bases remained unmatched. CDR3: CASRSALRGKTGELFF. For the CDR3, the DNA is TGTGCCAGCAGGTCCGCACTCAGGGGGAAAACCGGGGAGCTGTTTTTT.

The J gene is TRBJ2-5, the V gene TRBV5-1; 11 bases match TRBD2. From germline, CDR1 is SGHRS and CDR2 YFSETQ. This CDR3 region has 15 residues. The junction had 5 bases not matched to a gene; V was cut back by 2 bases and J by 5 bases. For the CDR3, the DNA is TGCGCCAGCAGCTTAGGTAGCGGGGGGGCCGAGACCCAGTACTTC. Its protein is CASSLGSGGAETQYF.

J is TRBJ1-2 and V is TRBV10-3, with D possibly TRBD1 on 6 matching bases. The V end was cut by 2 bases, the J end by 6 bases, with 10 bases between. Germline V gene lookup returns CDR1 ENHRY and CDR2 SYGVKD. The CDR3 contains 13 residues. In DNA, the CDR3 is TGTGCCATCAGTGAGGGTGGGGGCAATGGCTACACCTTC. Translated: CAISEGGGNGYTF.

The chain couples TRBV6-5 to TRBJ1-4, with 7 bases that match TRBD1. The CDR3 spans 15 residues. After removal of 0 bases from V and 7 bases from J, the junction contained 5 bases not matched to a gene. Looked up from germline, CDR1 is MNHEY and CDR2 is SVGAGI. The CDR3 region has the DNA TGTGCCAGCAGTTACTCGGAGGGGGCTGGTGAAAAACTGTTTTTT. It translates to CASSYSEGAGEKLFF.

The chain recombines TRBV30 with TRBJ1-1; D is unresolved. Germline CDR1 GTSNPN, CDR2 SVGIG (reference sequence). The CDR3 totals 13 residues. V was clipped by 2 bases and J by 0 bases, with 7 bases between them. CDR3 residues: CAWSSLVNTEAFF. Written as DNA, the CDR3 is TGTGCCTGGAGTTCCCTCGTGAACACTGAAGCTTTCTTT.

This chain uses TRBV21-1 with TRBJ2-7; the D segment call TRBD2 is taken from the table without a DNA check. TRBV21-1 counts as a pseudogene. This CDR3 region has 10 residues. The CDR3 DNA is TGTGCCAGCAGCAACCCCGGGAGCTGGGTC. Protein: CASSNPGSWV.

V is TRBV13 and J is TRBJ2-7, with 7 positions matching TRBD1. The CDR3 extends over 13 amino acids. V dropped 5 bases and J dropped 6; count of bases not matched to a gene: 7. Germline CDR1 and CDR2: PRHDT and FYEKMQ (reference sequence). The CDR3 here is CASSVGTVGEQYF. The CDR3 DNA follows: TGTGCCAGCAGCGTCGGGACAGTCGGCGAGCAGTACTTC.

This clone appeared a few times. The V call is TRBV5-1, the J call TRBJ2-7; D is possibly TRBD1 (5 bases). Trimming left V 4 bases short and J 0 bases short, with 11 bases between. Per the germline V gene, CDR1 is SGHRS and CDR2 is YFSETQ. The CDR3 runs 14 residues. The CDR3 sequence is CASSRPTASYEQYF. DNA of the CDR3: TGCGCCAGCAGCCGCCCGACAGCCTCCTACGAGCAGTACTTC.

This chain uses TRBV27 with TRBJ1-2; TRBD1 might be the D (6 bases). Trimming stripped 3 bases from V and 8 bases from J, with 13 bases between. Germline CDR1 MNHEY, CDR2 SMNVEV (reference sequence). CDR3 length equals 13 residues. This CDR3 reads CASSFTGKYGYTF. The CDR3 nucleotides are TGTGCCAGCAGTTTTACAGGGAAATACGGCTACACCTTC.

The chain's CDR3 is CASSPIRGQGGEQYF. In DNA form, the CDR3 reads TGTGCCAGCAGTCCGATAAGAGGACAGGGCGGCGAGCAGTACTTC. V and J are TRBV27 and TRBJ2-7, with 8 bases that match TRBD1. V trimming: 5 bases; J trimming: 6 bases; junction bases outside the gene matches: 12. Germline V CDR1 and CDR2: MNHEY, SMNVEV (reference sequence). This CDR3 spans 15 amino acids.

This chain uses TRBV1 with TRBJ2-1; the D call TRBD2 from the table was never checked on the DNA. TRBV1 is given as a pseudogene. This CDR3 spans 17 amino acids. The CDR3 nucleotides are TGCACCAGCAGCCAAGATCTCCCAGCGGGAGGGCTCAATGAGCAGTTCTTC. The encoded protein is CTSSQDLPAGGLNEQFF.

About this clone itself: Compared with germline, one end of the junction differs, possibly owing to a read error. The chain has TRBV6-5 and TRBJ1-1; a weak D match, TRBD1 (5 bases). The CDR3 has 14 residues. CDR1 and CDR2 from the germline V gene are MNHEY and SVGAGI. The CDR3 sequence is CASIYGQGGTEAFF. In nucleotides, the CDR3 is TGTGCCAGCATTTACGGGCAGGGTGGCACTGAAGCTTTCTTT.